What follows are 10 T cell receptor beta chains derived from one specimen sequenced in a study of technical replicates of blood from a handful of donors. Measured with immunoSEQ multiplex PCR; TCRdb has only the in-frame clones, and not every one. Counted here are approximately 75,000 clones, almost 96% occurring once; the ten biggest clones make up 0.36%. The sequencing sample was made of T cells isolated from PBMCs. The source of these receptors is a human donor in good health.

This chain uses TRBV27 with TRBJ1-2; no definite D call. Germline V lookup: CDR1 MNHEY, CDR2 SMNVEV (reference sequence). Trimming removed 6 bases from V and 5 bases from J, with 13 bases in between. The CDR3 is 13 residues long. The CDR3 region has the DNA TGTGCCAGCAGGGAACGGGAAGGGTATGGCTACACCTTC. Amino acids: CASREREGYGYTF.

This sequence joins TRBV13 and TRBJ2-3; 8 bases map to TRBD2. The germline CDR1 and CDR2 sequences are PRHDT and FYEKMQ (reference sequence). The V gene end was trimmed by 1 base and the J gene end by 4 bases; junction bases not matched to a gene: 4. This CDR3 region has 15 residues. CDR3 loop: CASSLASGGADTQYF. The CDR3 DNA reads TGTGCCAGCAGCTTAGCTTCGGGGGGGGCAGATACGCAGTATTTT.

The V call is TRBV25-1, the J call TRBJ1-5, with a possible D match to TRBD1 (5 bases). The length of the CDR3 is 15 residues. Germline V gives CDR1 MGHDK, CDR2 SYGVNS. V shed 0 bases and J shed 7 bases, with 13 bases lying between them. The DNA for the CDR3 is TGTGCCAGCAGTGAATATGGGCAGGGTGAGCAGCCCCAGCATTTT. Its protein product is CASSEYGQGEQPQHF.

The DNA of the CDR3 is TGTGCCAGCAGCTCAGCAATAACTAGTTTAAGCGAGCAGTACTTC. This encodes CASSSAITSLSEQYF. V gene TRBV7-9 combines with J gene TRBJ2-7; D might be TRBD2 (5 bases). The germline V gene has CDR1 SEHNR and CDR2 FQNEAQ (reference sequence). Deletions cut 4 bases from V and 6 bases from J, with 19 bases between. The length of the CDR3 is 15 residues. Looking up the rest from reference TRBV7-9 and TRBJ2-7 gives the full variable domain: DTGVSQNPRHKITKRGQNVTFRCDPISEHNRLYWYRQTLGQGPEFLTYFQNEAQLEKSRLLSDRFSAERPKGSFSTLEIQRTEQGDSAMYLCASSSAITSLSEQYFGPGTRLTVT.

As regards this clone: The junction does not match germline at one end; this may be a read error. The chain links TRBV7-7 to TRBJ2-6, with 11 bases lining up with TRBD2. The germline V gene has CDR1 SSHAT and CDR2 FNYEAQ (reference sequence). The CDR3 runs 21 residues. CDR3 bases: TGTGCTAGCAGCTTTTCCACTTCTATAGCGGGAGGGCCATCAGGGGCCAACGTCCTGACTTTC. As protein: CASSFSTSIAGGPSGANVLTF.

The J gene is TRBJ2-6, the V gene TRBV6-6; 7 bases match TRBD2. The germline V gene has CDR1 MNHNY and CDR2 SVGAGI (reference sequence). This CDR3 contains 15 residues. V gave up 6 bases and J gave up 7 bases; unmatched junction bases: 9. CDR3 sequence: CASSLRGVEANVLTF. The CDR3 DNA sequence: TGTGCCAGCAGCCTTCGGGGGGTCGAAGCCAACGTCCTGACTTTC.

The V gene is TRBV7-3, the J gene TRBJ1-1; a weak D match, TRBD1 (6 bases). The germline CDR1 and CDR2 sequences are SGHTA and FQGTGA. The CDR3 length is 17 residues. The V and J ends lost 2 bases and 1 base respectively, with 17 bases between them. The CDR3: CASSLDRPLTRNTEAFF. In DNA, the CDR3 is TGTGCCAGCAGCTTAGACAGGCCCCTAACCCGGAACACTGAAGCTTTCTTT.

The J gene is TRBJ2-7, the V gene TRBV5-5; D uncertain. The CDR3 extends over 11 amino acids. V lost 6 bases and J lost 3, with 7 bases in between. Germline V lookup: CDR1 SGHKS, CDR2 YYEKEE (reference sequence). In DNA form, the CDR3 reads TGTGCCAGCAACTCGAACTACGAGCAGTACTTC. Translated, it gives CASNSNYEQYF.

The chain joins TRBV7-3 to TRBJ2-3, with TRBD2 matching 8 bases. This CDR3 has 16 amino acids. Germline-derived CDR1 and CDR2 are SGHTA and FQGTGA. Losses at the gene ends were 2 bases for V and 0 bases for J; bases not matched to a gene: 4. The CDR3 DNA is TGTGCCAGCAGCTTACTAGCGGGTACTAGCACAGATACGCAGTATTTT. Translated: CASSLLAGTSTDTQYF. The full variable domain, its missing parts supplied by reference TRBV7-3 and TRBJ2-3, is GAGVSQTPSNKVTEKGKYVELRCDPISGHTALYWYRQSLGQGPEFLIYFQGTGAADDSGLPNDRFFAVRPEGSVSTLKIQRTERGDSAVYLCASSLLAGTSTDTQYFGPGTRLTVL.

This CDR3 reads CASSRRGGAYNEQFF. The CDR3 nucleotides are TGTGCCAGCAGCCGACGGGGGGGGGCATACAATGAGCAGTTCTTC. This chain connects TRBV7-2 to TRBJ2-1; 8 nucleotides align to TRBD2. The CDR3 runs to 15 residues. CDR1 SGHTA and CDR2 FQGNSA come from the germline V gene. Trimming at V came to 5 bases and at J to 4 bases, leaving 7 bases not matched to a gene. The whole variable domain, filled in from reference TRBV7-2 and TRBJ2-1, reads GAGVSQSPSNKVTEKGKDVELRCDPISGHTALYWYRQSLGQGLEFLIYFQGNSAPDKSGLPSDRFSAERTGGSVSTLTIQRTQQEDSAVYLCASSRRGGAYNEQFFGPGTRLTVL.